This entry features one T cell receptor beta chain sequence. Its specificity is not known. The data were taken from a study of vaccination effects on CD4 cells after COVID-19. Study details: Participants each got two BNT162b2 or mRNA-1273 vaccine doses.

After roughly 11 days in culture, the CD4+ T cells were isolated. Half-medium changes using IL-2 medium occurred on days 3 and 7. Trimming removed 0 bases from V and 2 bases from J; junction bases left unmatched: 6. CDR1 is MNHEY, CDR2 SVGAGI, per germline. CDR3 size: 16 residues. Produced via immunoSEQ multiplex PCR; TCRdb's table is partial and in-frame only. Altogether tens of thousands of clones are present, more than 60% being singletons, with the ten largest covering less than 25%. The chain links TRBV6-5 to TRBJ2-5, with 7 nucleotides matching TRBD2. The clonotype originates from a human donor who had a prior SARS-CoV-2 infection. The sample in question was CD4+ T cells from PBMCs cultured without peptide, obtained before COVID-19 vaccination. The CDR3 bases are TGTGCCAGCAGTTACTCTCCAGCGGGGTTACAAGAGACCCAGTACTTC. Amino acid sequence: CASSYSPAGLQETQYF.